This entry lists 21 T cell receptor beta chains sequenced from one sample in a study of cytomegalovirus exposure and HLA in healthy donors. A multiplex PCR was run with 60 Vbeta primers and 13 Jbeta primers. Clones were read by immunoSEQ multiplex PCR, and TCRdb kept only the in-frame ones, dropping some. This sample carries 100,000 to 150,000 clones, approximately 74% of them seen once, and the ten largest clones take roughly 7.2%. The sequenced sample consisted of PBMCs. The receptors here all came from a male donor in good health and CMV-seronegative.

This chain links TRBV9 with TRBJ2-2; 10 bases match TRBD2. The CDR3 spans 16 residues. Germline V gene data show CDR1 as SGDLS and CDR2 as YYNGEE. J gave up 4 bases and V 4 bases, and 7 bases lay outside the gene matches. The CDR3 region has the DNA TGTGCCAGCAGCCTGCAGCGGGAGGGTCGCACCGGGGAGCTGTTTTTT. Residues: CASSLQREGRTGELFF.

This rearrangement joins TRBV7-2 to TRBJ1-2, with TRBD1 matching 8 bases. With 7 bases clipped from V and 8 bases from J, the junction kept 6 bases outside the gene matches. CDR3 size: 12 residues. The germline gives CDR1 SGHTA, CDR2 FQGNSA. CDR3 residues: CASTVTGAGYTF. The CDR3, as DNA: TGTGCCAGCACCGTGACAGGGGCCGGCTACACCTTC.

J is TRBJ2-4 and V is TRBV28; a weak D match, TRBD2 (5 bases). The germline gives CDR1 MDHEN, CDR2 SYDVKM. The V end lost 6 bases, the J end lost 3 bases, and 12 bases lay between the germline ends. This CDR3 is 14 amino acids long. The CDR3, as DNA: TGTGCCAGCAGCACCCGACGGGGCAAAAACATTCAGTACTTC. Translated: CASSTRRGKNIQYF.

This clone was seen a few times. The chain joins TRBV6-1 to TRBJ2-5, with D perhaps matching TRBD2 (5 bases). From germline, CDR1 is MNHNS and CDR2 SASEGT. Trimming removed 4 bases from V and 5 bases from J, with 8 bases in between. The CDR3 length is 12 residues. This chain's CDR3 is CASSGGSETQYF. For the CDR3, the DNA is TGTGCCAGCAGTGGTGGGAGCGAGACCCAGTACTTC.

The chain carries TRBV4-3 and TRBJ1-2; TRBD1 is a possible D gene (6 bases). The length of the CDR3 is 13 residues. V was shortened by 0 bases and J by 8 bases, with 10 bases between the two germline ends. CDR1 is LGHNA and CDR2 is YSLEER in the germline V gene. The CDR3 here is CASSQDTGQGYTF. In nucleotides, the CDR3 is TGCGCCAGCAGCCAAGATACAGGGCAGGGCTACACCTTC.

The chain recombines TRBV19 with TRBJ2-2; 8 bases match TRBD1. Germline trimming cut 2 bases from V and 0 bases from J; bases unmatched to any gene: 5. Germline-derived CDR1 and CDR2 are LNHDA and SQIVND (reference sequence). This CDR3 region has 17 residues. The CDR3 region is CASSIHLTGANTGELFF. In DNA form, the CDR3 reads TGTGCCAGTAGTATACACCTGACAGGGGCGAACACCGGGGAGCTGTTTTTT.

V and J are TRBV18 and TRBJ2-5; D is uncertain. Germline V lookup: CDR1 KGHSH, CDR2 LQKENI. CDR3 length equals 13 residues. Between the trimmed V and J ends, which lost 3 bases and 5 bases, there was a span of 10 bases. CDR3 bases: TGTGCCAGCTCACCCAGGCATACGGAGACCCAGTACTTC. Translated: CASSPRHTETQYF.

CDR3: CASSRLRGNEQFF. In DNA, the CDR3 is TGTGCCAGCAGCCGGCTCAGGGGCAATGAGCAGTTCTTC. The chain carries TRBV7-3 and TRBJ2-1; tentatively, D is TRBD1 (6 bases). The CDR3 extends over 13 amino acids. V lost 5 bases and J lost 6, with 11 bases in between. Germline CDR1 reads SGHTA; CDR2 reads FQGTGA.

The V call is TRBV7-9, the J call TRBJ2-7, with 7 bases matching TRBD1. The CDR3 runs 14 residues. V shed 1 base and J 4 bases; nucleotides not matched to a gene: 4. The germline CDR1 and CDR2 sequences are SEHNR and FQNEAQ (reference sequence). CDR3 coding DNA: TGTGCCAGCAGCTTAGGACAGGGAGTTTACGAGCAGTACTTC. It translates to CASSLGQGVYEQYF.

The V call is TRBV6-6, the J call TRBJ1-3; 7 bases are shared with TRBD1. The germline V gene encodes CDR1 MNHNY and CDR2 SVGAGI (reference sequence). The CDR3 extends over 14 amino acids. V lost 8 bases, J lost 4 bases, and 8 bases stayed unmatched. CDR3 bases: TGTGCCAGCTCATTGGGACAGTCAGGAAACACCATATATTTT. Its protein is CASSLGQSGNTIYF.

The rearrangement uses TRBV18 and TRBJ2-3; 10 bases are shared with TRBD2. The germline gives CDR1 KGHSH, CDR2 LQKENI. This CDR3 has 19 residues. The junction had 11 bases not matched to a gene; V was cut back by 1 base and J by 1 base. The CDR3 coding sequence is TGTGCCAGCTCACCACGACTAGCGGGCATGTCGAGGGGCACAGATACGCAGTATTTT. Its translation is CASSPRLAGMSRGTDTQYF. Full variable domain (outside the CDR3, taken from reference TRBV18 and TRBJ2-3): NAGVMQNPRHLVRRRGQEARLRCSPMKGHSHVYWYRQLPEEGLKFMVYLQKENIIDESGMPKERFSAEFPKEGPSILRIQQVVRGDSAAYFCASSPRLAGMSRGTDTQYFGPGTRLTVL.

A remark on this clone: A read error may produce the germline difference seen at one junction end. This chain connects TRBV9 to TRBJ2-1, with TRBD1 matching over 8 bases. Germline values: CDR1 SGDLS, CDR2 YYNGEE. The CDR3 totals 15 residues. CDR3 DNA sequence: TGTGCCGGCAGCGAGTGGGTTCAGGGGGCCGGTGAGCAGTTCTTC. This encodes CAGSEWVQGAGEQFF. Together with reference TRBV9 and TRBJ2-1, the CDR3 gives the full variable domain: DSGVTQTPKHLITATGQRVTLRCSPRSGDLSVYWYQQSLDQGLQFLIQYYNGEERAKGNILERFSAQQFPDLHSELNLSSLELGDSALYFCAGSEWVQGAGEQFFGPGTRLTVL.

The rearrangement links TRBV2 to TRBJ2-3, with 8 positions matching TRBD2. Trimming took 2 bases from V and 3 from J; bases not matched to a gene: 7. Germline assignment: CDR1 SNHLY and CDR2 FYNNEI. CDR3 size: 16 residues. Here the CDR3 reads CASSEWVAGSTDTQYF. In DNA form, the CDR3 reads TGTGCCAGCAGTGAATGGGTAGCGGGATCGACAGATACGCAGTATTTT.

This chain uses TRBV19 with TRBJ1-1; possible D gene TRBD1, 5 bases. This CDR3 has 16 residues. Germline lookup yields CDR1 LNHDA and CDR2 SQIVND (reference sequence). The germline V and J ends were trimmed by 3 bases and 4 bases, with 18 bases remaining between them. The chain's CDR3 is CASSIFPSGQGTEAFF. The CDR3 region has the DNA TGTGCCAGTAGTATTTTCCCCTCCGGGCAGGGCACTGAAGCTTTCTTT.

The V gene is TRBV27, the J gene TRBJ2-3; the match to TRBD2 covers 10 bases. Trimming took 2 bases from V and 1 from J; bases not matched to a gene: 6. There are 17 residues in the CDR3. The germline gives CDR1 MNHEY, CDR2 SMNVEV (reference sequence). The CDR3 sequence is CASSLARLAGGTDTQYF. CDR3 nucleotide sequence: TGTGCCAGCAGTTTAGCCCGGCTAGCGGGGGGCACAGATACGCAGTATTTT.

The chain is built from TRBV19 and TRBJ1-2, with TRBD1 matching 9 bases. J gave up 4 bases and V 5 bases, and 5 bases lay outside the gene matches. The CDR3 sequence is 14 residues long. Germline CDR1 LNHDA, CDR2 SQIVND (reference sequence). The CDR3 coding sequence is TGTGCCAGTAGTGCGGACAGGGGAAGCTATGGCTACACCTTC. Encoded protein: CASSADRGSYGYTF. The whole variable domain, remainder taken from reference TRBV19 and TRBJ1-2, is DGGITQSPKYLFRKEGQNVTLSCEQNLNHDAMYWYRQDPGQGLRLIYYSQIVNDFQKGDIAEGYSVSREKKESFPLTVTSAQKNPTAFYLCASSADRGSYGYTFGSGTRLTVV.

The gene calls are TRBV5-1 and TRBJ2-7, with TRBD1 matching over 9 bases. CDR3 length: 15 residues. The V gene end was trimmed by 0 bases and the J gene end by 4 bases; junction bases not matched to a gene: 5. Germline-derived CDR1 and CDR2 are SGHRS and YFSETQ. For the CDR3, the DNA is TGCGCCAGCAGCTTGGGACAGGGGGTTTGGTACGAGCAGTACTTC. It specifies CASSLGQGVWYEQYF.

This clone was observed many times. J is TRBJ2-7 and V is TRBV6-6; the match to TRBD2 covers 8 bases. Germline V gives CDR1 MNHNY, CDR2 SVGAGI (reference sequence). V was pared by 8 bases and J by 5 bases, with 5 bases of the junction left unmatched. The CDR3 extends over 12 amino acids. The CDR3 DNA reads TGTGCCAGCTTCCAGCGGGAGCACGAGCAGTACTTC. Translating gives CASFQREHEQYF.

This chain links TRBV30 with TRBJ2-7; unclear D gene. Trimming stripped 3 bases from V and 2 bases from J, with 8 bases between. Germline V lookup: CDR1 GTSNPN, CDR2 SVGIG (reference sequence). The CDR3 is made up of 12 amino acids. CDR3 loop: CAWRSGTYEQYF. The CDR3 nucleotides read TGTGCCTGGAGGTCAGGAACCTACGAGCAGTACTTC. Based on the CDR3 plus reference TRBV30 and TRBJ2-7, the full variable domain is SQTIHQWPATLVQPVGSPLSLECTVEGTSNPNLYWYRQAAGRGLQLLFYSVGIGQISSEVPQNLSASRPQDRQFILSSKKLLLSDSGFYLCAWRSGTYEQYFGPGTRLTVT.

The chain combines TRBV4-1 with TRBJ2-5; 9 positions agree with TRBD2. The J call may be incorrect, as the DNA end agrees better with TRBJ2-7. CDR1 and CDR2 (germline): MGHRA, YSYEKL. CDR3 size: 16 residues. CDR3 region: CASSLKAGGSRDEQYF. The CDR3 nucleotides are TGCGCCAGCAGCCTTAAAGCGGGGGGCTCTCGGGACGAGCAGTACTTC.

The chain recombines TRBV5-1 with TRBJ1-4; D is possibly TRBD1 (5 bases). Trimming shortened V by 2 bases and J by 7 bases, and 18 bases separated the two germline ends. The CDR3 is 16 residues long. Looked up from germline, CDR1 is SGHRS and CDR2 is YFSETQ. CDR3 DNA sequence: TGCGCCAGCAGCTTAGGCTCTGGGCAGGGCAGTGAAAAACTGTTTTTT. Its protein product is CASSLGSGQGSEKLFF.